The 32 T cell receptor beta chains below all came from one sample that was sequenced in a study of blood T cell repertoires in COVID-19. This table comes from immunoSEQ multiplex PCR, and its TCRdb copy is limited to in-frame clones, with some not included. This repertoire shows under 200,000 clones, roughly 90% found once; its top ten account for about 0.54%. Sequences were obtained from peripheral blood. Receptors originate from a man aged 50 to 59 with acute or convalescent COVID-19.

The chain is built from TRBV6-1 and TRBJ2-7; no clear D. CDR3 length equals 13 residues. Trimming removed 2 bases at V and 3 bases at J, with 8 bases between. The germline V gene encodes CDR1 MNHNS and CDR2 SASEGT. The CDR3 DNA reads TGTGCCAGCAGTGAACACAACAACTACGAGCAGTACGTC. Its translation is CASSEHNNYEQYV.

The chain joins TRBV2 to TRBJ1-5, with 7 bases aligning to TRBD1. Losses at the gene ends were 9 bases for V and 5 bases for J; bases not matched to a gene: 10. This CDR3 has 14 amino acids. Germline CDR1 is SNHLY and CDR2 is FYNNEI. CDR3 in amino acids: CASKDRARDQPQHF. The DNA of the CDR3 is TGTGCCAGTAAAGACAGGGCGAGGGATCAGCCCCAGCATTTT.

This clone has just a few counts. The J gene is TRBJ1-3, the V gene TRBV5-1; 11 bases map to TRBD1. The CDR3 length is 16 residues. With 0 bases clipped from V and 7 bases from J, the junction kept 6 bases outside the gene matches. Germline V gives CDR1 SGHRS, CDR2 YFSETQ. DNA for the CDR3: TGCGCCAGCAGCTTGGTAGGAGGACAGGGGGCTAACACCATATATTTT. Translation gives CASSLVGGQGANTIYF.

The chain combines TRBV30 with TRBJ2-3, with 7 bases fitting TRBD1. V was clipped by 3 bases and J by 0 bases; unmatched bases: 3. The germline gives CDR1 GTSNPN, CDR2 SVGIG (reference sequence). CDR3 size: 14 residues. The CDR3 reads CAWSRGTSTDTQYF. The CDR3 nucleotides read TGTGCCTGGAGCAGGGGGACCAGCACAGATACGCAGTATTTT.

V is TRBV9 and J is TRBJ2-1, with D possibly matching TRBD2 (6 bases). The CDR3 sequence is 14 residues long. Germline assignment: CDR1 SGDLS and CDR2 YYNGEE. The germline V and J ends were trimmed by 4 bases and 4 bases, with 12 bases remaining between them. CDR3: CASSRLGTYNEQFF. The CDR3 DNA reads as TGTGCCAGCAGCAGACTAGGCACTTACAATGAGCAGTTCTTC. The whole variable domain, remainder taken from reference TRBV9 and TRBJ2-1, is DSGVTQTPKHLITATGQRVTLRCSPRSGDLSVYWYQQSLDQGLQFLIQYYNGEERAKGNILERFSAQQFPDLHSELNLSSLELGDSALYFCASSRLGTYNEQFFGPGTRLTVL.

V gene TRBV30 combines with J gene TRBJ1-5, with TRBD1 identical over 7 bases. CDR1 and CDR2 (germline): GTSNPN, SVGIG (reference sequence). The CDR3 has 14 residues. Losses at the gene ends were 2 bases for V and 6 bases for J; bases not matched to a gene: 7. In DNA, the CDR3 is TGTGCCTGGAGTTTTACAGGGGTCACTCAGCCCCAGCATTTT. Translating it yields CAWSFTGVTQPQHF.

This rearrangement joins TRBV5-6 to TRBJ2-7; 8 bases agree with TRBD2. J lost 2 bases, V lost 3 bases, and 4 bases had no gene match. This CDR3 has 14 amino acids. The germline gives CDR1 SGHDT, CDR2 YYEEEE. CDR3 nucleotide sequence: TGTGCCAGCAGCTCATTGCGGGGGGCCTACGAGCAGTACTTC. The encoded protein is CASSSLRGAYEQYF.

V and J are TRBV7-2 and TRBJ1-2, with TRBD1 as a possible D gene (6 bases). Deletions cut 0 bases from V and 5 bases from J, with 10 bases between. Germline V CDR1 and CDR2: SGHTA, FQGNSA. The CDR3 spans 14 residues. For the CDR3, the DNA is TGTGCCAGCAGCTTAGCGGACAGAGGGTATGGCTACACCTTC. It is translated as CASSLADRGYGYTF.

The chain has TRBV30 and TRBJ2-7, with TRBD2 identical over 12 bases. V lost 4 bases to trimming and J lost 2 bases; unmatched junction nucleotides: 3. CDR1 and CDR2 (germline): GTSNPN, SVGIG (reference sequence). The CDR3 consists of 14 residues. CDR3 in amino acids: CAWTLAGGPYEQYF. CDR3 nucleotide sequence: TGTGCCTGGACCCTAGCGGGAGGGCCCTACGAGCAGTACTTC.

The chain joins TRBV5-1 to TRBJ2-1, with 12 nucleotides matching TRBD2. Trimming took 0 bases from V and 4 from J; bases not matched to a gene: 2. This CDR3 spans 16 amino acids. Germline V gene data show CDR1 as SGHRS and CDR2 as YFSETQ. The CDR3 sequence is CASSLDGLAGYNEQFF. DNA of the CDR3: TGCGCCAGCAGCTTGGACGGACTAGCGGGGTACAATGAGCAGTTCTTC.

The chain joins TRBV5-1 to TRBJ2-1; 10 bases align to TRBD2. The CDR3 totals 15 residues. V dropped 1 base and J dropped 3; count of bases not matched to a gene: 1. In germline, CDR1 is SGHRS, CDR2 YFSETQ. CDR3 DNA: TGCGCCAGCAGCTTGAGGACTAGCGGCTACAATGAGCAGTTCTTC. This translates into CASSLRTSGYNEQFF. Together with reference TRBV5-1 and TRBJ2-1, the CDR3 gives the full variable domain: KAGVTQTPRYLIKTRGQQVTLSCSPISGHRSVSWYQQTPGQGLQFLFEYFSETQRNKGNFPGRFSGRQFSNSRSEMNVSTLELGDSALYLCASSLRTSGYNEQFFGPGTRLTVL.

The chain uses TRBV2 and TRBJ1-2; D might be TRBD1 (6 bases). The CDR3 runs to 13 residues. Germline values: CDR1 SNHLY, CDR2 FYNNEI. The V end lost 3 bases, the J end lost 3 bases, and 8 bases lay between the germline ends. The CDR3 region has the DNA TGTGCCAGCAGTGAGGACAGTTACTATGGCTACACCTTC. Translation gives CASSEDSYYGYTF.

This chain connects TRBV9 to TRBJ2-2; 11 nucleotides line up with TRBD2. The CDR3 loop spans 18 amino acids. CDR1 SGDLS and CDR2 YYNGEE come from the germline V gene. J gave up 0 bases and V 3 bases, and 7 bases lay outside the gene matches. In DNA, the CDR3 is TGTGCCAGCAGCGCGTTAGCGGGAGGGCCCTCGAACACCGGGGAGCTGTTTTTT. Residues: CASSALAGGPSNTGELFF.

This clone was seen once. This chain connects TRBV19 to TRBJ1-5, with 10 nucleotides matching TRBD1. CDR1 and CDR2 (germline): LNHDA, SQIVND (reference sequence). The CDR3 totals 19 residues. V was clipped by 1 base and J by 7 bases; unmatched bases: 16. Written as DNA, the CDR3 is TGTGCCAGTAGTATAGCTTCGTGGGACAGGGGAAGACCTTGGCAGCCCCAGCATTTT. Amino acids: CASSIASWDRGRPWQPQHF. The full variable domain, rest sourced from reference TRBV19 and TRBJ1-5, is DGGITQSPKYLFRKEGQNVTLSCEQNLNHDAMYWYRQDPGQGLRLIYYSQIVNDFQKGDIAEGYSVSREKKESFPLTVTSAQKNPTAFYLCASSIASWDRGRPWQPQHFGDGTRLSIL.

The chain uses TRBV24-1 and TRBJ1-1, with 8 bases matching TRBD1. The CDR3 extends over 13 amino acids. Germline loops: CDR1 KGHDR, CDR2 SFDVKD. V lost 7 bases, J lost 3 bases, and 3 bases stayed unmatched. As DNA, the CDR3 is TGTGCCACCAGGGACAGGGTCGACACTGAAGCTTTCTTT. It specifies CATRDRVDTEAFF.

This CDR3 is CASSSIAGGSQETQYF. CDR3 nucleotide sequence: TGTGCCAGCAGTTCTATAGCGGGGGGATCCCAAGAGACCCAGTACTTC. The chain joins TRBV7-3 to TRBJ2-5; 10 bases are a match to TRBD2. After removal of 6 bases from V and 1 base from J, the junction contained 8 bases not matched to a gene. The CDR3 is made up of 16 amino acids. Looked up from germline, CDR1 is SGHTA and CDR2 is FQGTGA.

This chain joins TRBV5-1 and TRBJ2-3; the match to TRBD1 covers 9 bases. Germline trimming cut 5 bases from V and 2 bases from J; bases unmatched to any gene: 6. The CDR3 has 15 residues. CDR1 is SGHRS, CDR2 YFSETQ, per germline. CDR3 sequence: CASRAGQGFTDTQYF. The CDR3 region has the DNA TGCGCCAGCAGAGCGGGACAGGGCTTCACAGATACGCAGTATTTT.

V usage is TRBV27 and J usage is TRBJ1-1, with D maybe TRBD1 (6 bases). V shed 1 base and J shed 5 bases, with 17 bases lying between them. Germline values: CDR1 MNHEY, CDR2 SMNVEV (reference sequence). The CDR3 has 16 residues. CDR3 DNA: TGTGCCAGCAGTTTATACCGTCGGGGGGCTGTGACTGAAGCTTTCTTT. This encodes CASSLYRRGAVTEAFF.

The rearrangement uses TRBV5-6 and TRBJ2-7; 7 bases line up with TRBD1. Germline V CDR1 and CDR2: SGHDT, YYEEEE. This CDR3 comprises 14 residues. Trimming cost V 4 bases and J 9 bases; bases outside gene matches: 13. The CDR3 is CASSLAGTEKSQYV. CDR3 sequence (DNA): TGTGCCAGCAGCCTAGCCGGGACAGAGAAATCGCAGTACGTC.

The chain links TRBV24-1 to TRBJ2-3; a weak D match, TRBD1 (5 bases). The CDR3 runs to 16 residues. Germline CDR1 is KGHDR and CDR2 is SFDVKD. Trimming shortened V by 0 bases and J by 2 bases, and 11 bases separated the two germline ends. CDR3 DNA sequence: TGTGCCACCAGTGATTTGGTCACAGGAGCCACAGATACGCAGTATTTT. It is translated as CATSDLVTGATDTQYF.

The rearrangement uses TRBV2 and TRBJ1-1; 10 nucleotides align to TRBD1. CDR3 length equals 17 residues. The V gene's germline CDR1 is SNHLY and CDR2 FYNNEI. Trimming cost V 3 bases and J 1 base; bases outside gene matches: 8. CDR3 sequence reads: CASSEDRGFSPNTEAFF. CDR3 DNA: TGTGCCAGCAGTGAGGACAGGGGGTTTTCCCCGAACACTGAAGCTTTCTTT.

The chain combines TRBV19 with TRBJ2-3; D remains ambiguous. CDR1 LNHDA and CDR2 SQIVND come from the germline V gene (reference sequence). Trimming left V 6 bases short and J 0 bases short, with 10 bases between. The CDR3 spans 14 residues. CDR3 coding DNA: TGTGCCAGTAGGCCTGACTTGAGCACAGATACGCAGTATTTT. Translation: CASRPDLSTDTQYF.

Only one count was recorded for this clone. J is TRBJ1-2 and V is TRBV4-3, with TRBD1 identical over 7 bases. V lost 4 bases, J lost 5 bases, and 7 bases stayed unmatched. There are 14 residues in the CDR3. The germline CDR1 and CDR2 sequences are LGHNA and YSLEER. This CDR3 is CASSPRQGEYGYTF. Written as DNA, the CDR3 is TGCGCCAGCAGCCCCCGGCAGGGGGAATATGGCTACACCTTC.

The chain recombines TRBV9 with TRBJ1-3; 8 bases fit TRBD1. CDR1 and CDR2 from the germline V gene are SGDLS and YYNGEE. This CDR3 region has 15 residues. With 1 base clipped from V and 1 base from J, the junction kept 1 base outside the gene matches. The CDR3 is CASSVQGASGNTIYF. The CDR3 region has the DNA TGTGCCAGCAGCGTACAGGGGGCATCTGGAAACACCATATATTTT.

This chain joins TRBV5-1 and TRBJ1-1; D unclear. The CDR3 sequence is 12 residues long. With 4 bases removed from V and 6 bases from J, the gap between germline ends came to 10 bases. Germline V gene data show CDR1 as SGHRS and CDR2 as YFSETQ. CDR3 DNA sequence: TGCGCCAGCAGCGTAGAGGGTTCTGAAGCTTTCTTT. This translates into CASSVEGSEAFF.

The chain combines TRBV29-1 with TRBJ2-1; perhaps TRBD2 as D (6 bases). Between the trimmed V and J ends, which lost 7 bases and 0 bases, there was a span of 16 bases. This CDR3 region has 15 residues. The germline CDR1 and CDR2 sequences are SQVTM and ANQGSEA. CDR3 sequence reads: CSGSAGGSSYNEQFF. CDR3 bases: TGCAGCGGGTCGGCTGGGGGGAGCTCCTACAATGAGCAGTTCTTC.

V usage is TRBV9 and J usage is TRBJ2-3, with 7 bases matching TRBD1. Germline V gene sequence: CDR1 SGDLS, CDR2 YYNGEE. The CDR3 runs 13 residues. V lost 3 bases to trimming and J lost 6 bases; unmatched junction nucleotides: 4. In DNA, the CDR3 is TGTGCCAGCAGCGCAACAGGGGCGGATACGCAGTATTTT. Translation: CASSATGADTQYF.

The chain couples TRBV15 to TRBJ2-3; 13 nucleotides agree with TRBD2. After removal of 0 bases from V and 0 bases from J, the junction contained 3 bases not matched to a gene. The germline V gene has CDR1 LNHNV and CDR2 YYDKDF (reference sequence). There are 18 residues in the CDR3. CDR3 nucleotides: TGTGCCACCAGCAGAGAAGGGACTAGCGGGACCAGCACAGATACGCAGTATTTT. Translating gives CATSREGTSGTSTDTQYF. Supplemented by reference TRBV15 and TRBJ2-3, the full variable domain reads DAMVIQNPRYQVTQFGKPVTLSCSQTLNHNVMYWYQQKSSQAPKLLFHYYDKDFNNEADTPDNFQSRRPNTSFCFLDIRSPGLGDTAMYLCATSREGTSGTSTDTQYFGPGTRLTVL.

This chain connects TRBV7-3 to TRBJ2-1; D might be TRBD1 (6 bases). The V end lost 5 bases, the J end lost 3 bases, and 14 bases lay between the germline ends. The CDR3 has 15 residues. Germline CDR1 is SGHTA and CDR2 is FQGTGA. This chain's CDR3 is CASSEGHPDYNEQFF. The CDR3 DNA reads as TGTGCCAGCAGCGAGGGACACCCAGACTACAATGAGCAGTTCTTC.

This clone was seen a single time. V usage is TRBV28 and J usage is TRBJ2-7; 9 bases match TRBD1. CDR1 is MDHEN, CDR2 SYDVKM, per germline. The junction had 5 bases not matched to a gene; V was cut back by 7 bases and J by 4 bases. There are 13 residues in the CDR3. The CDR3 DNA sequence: TGTGCCAGCACCCAGGACAGGGGATACGAGCAGTACTTC. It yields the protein CASTQDRGYEQYF.

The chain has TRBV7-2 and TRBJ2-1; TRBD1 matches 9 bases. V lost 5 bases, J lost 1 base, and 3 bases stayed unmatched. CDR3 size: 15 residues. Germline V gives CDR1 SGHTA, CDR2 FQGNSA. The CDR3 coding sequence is TGTGCCAGCAGCCCTGACAGGGGGTCCTACAATGAGCAGTTCTTC. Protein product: CASSPDRGSYNEQFF. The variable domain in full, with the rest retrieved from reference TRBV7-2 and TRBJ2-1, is GAGVSQSPSNKVTEKGKDVELRCDPISGHTALYWYRQSLGQGLEFLIYFQGNSAPDKSGLPSDRFSAERTGGSVSTLTIQRTQQEDSAVYLCASSPDRGSYNEQFFGPGTRLTVL.

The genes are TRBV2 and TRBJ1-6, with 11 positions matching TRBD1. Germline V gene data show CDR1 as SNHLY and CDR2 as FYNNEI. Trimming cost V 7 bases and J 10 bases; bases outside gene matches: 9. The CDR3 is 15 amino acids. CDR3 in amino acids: CASTAGQGGGSPLHF. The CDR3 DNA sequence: TGTGCCAGCACCGCGGGACAGGGGGGAGGCTCACCCCTCCACTTT.